This T cell receptor (beta chain) was found in a study of blood T cells in healthy people across ages. The study, taken as a whole, reports: Fewer expanded clones and more diversity marked long-lived versus aged donors. Researchers deemed the diversity estimates from one million T cells underestimates.

Next came a second PCR, run for about 6 to 12 cycles, which used a sample-barcoded 5' primer along with a J-beta primer mix. TCRdb ran MiXCR on the 5' RACE reads and lists one entry per CDR3 protein. The sample has roughly 500,000 distinct CDR3 sequences; approximately 25% are singletons. There are a few counts of this clonotype. Its antigen is not known. Samples each had at least 6 micrograms of total RNA extracted. Germline V gene sequence: CDR1 LGHNA, CDR2 YSLEER. The CDR3 is made up of 16 amino acids. Deletions cut 2 bases from V and 3 bases from J, with 13 bases between. These data also formed part of another study, on T cells of mothers and their children.

The chain joins TRBV4-3 to TRBJ2-2; D possibly corresponds to TRBD1 (5 bases). Input material: blood. The receptor comes from a boy aged 5 to 17 in good health. In nucleotides, the CDR3 is TGCGCCAGCAGCCAATTAGGAGACAGATACACCGGGGAGCTGTTTTTT. This sequence encodes CASSQLGDRYTGELFF.